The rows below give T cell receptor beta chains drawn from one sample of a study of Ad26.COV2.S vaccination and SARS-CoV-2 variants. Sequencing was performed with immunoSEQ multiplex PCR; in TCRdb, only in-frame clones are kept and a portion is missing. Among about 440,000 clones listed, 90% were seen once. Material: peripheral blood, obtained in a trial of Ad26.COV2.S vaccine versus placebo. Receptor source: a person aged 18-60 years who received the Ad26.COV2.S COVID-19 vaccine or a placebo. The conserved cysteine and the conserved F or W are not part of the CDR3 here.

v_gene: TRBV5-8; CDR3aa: ASSFKREGYETQY
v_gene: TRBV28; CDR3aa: ASSVNRDSLTEAF
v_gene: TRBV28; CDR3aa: ASSSFAVGSYEQY
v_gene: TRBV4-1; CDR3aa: ASSQPDRGDYEQY
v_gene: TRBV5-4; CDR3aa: ASSTAGGTANTIY
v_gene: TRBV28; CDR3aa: ASSLTGETQY
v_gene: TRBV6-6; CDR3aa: ASSPRADRISGANVLT
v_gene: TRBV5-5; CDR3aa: ASSSAPVRAIDTQY
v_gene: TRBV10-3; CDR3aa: AISSDRGQTEAF
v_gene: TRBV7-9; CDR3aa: ASSYKVDTQY
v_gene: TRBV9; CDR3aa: ASSVGRANTEAF
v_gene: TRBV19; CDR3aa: ASSRTANYGYT
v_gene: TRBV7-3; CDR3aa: ASSLQGQAQETQY
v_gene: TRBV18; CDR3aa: ASSPPMAGGGEQF
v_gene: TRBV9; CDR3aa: ASSGSGNTGELF
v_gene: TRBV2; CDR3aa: ASSETSWELINEQF
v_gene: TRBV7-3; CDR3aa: ASSSLAGSEQF
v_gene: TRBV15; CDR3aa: ATSRDAGSHEQY
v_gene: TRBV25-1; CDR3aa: ASSDAGTDTQY
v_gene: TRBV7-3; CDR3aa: ASSPGAGEFQNEQF
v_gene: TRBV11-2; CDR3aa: ASSLSGGLAPPYNEQF
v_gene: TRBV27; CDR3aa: ASSWAGNTEAF
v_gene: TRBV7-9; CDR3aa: ASSLIAGGTGEQY
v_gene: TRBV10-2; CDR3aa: ASSESLSGAYNEQF
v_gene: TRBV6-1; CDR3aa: ASSEALAGLWELF
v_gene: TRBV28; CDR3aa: ASRPSTDTQY
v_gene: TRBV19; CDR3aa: ASSIGRGIEAF
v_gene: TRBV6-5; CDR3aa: ASSYGGPGELF
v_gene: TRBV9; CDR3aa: ASSLEPAGAGRLSSDTQY
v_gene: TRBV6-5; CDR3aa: ASSRDRVRETQY
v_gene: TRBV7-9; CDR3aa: ASSSTRGGYEQY
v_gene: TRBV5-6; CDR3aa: ASSSRFNTGELF
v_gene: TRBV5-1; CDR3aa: ASSLGLAGAGTGELF
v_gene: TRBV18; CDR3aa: ASSPLGGREQY
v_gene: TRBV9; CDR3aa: ASSVEGTEAF
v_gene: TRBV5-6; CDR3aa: ASSGTGQGSYEQY
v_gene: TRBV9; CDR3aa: ASSVEGGLAGEQF
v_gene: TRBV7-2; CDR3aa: ASSLDGTSGMGTQY
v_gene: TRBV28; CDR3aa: ASSSTGPLSYT
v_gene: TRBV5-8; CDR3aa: ASSLALGTGSTDTQY
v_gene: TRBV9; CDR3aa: ASSPPSPYEQY
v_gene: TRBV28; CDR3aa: ASSFPFGGNTGELF
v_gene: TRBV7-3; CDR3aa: ASSINVYYEQY
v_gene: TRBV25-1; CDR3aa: ASSYTGGTEAF
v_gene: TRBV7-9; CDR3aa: ASSLAGRRVATNEKLF
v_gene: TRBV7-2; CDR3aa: ASSPQSGGPHEQY
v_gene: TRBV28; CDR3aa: ASSFVGQGRNYGYT
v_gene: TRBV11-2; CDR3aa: ASSRGTSGSDEQY
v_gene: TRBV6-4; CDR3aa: ASSREGGINEQF
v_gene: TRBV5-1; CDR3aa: ASSLVGSGSDEQY
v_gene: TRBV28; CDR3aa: ASLYGGTNSPLH
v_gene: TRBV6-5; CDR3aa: ASSYSDGTETQY
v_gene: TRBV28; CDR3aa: ASSPWTGEADTQY
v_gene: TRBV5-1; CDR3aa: ASSPGGGSPIAKNIQY